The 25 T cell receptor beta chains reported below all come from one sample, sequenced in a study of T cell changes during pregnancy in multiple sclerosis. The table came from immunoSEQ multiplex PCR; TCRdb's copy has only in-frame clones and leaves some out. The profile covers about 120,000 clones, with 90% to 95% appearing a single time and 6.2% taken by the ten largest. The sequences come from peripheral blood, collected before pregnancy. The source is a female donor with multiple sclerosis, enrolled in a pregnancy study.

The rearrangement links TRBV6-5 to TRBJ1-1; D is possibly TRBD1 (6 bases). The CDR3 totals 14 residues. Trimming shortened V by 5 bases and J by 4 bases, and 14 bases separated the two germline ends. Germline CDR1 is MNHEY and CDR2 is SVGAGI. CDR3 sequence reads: CASSQTGGGTEAFF. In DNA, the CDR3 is TGTGCCAGCAGTCAGACAGGCGGTGGCACTGAAGCTTTCTTT.

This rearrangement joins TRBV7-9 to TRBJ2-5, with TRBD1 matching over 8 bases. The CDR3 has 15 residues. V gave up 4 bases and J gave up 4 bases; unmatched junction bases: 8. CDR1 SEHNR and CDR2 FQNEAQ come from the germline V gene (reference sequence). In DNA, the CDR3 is TGTGCCAGCAGCTCCGCAGGGGGCGTAGGAGAGACCCAGTACTTC. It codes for CASSSAGGVGETQYF.

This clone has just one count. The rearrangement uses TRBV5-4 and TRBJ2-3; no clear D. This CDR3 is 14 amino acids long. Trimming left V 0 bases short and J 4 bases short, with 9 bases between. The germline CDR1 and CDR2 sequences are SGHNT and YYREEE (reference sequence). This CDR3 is CASSLGPTSDTQYF. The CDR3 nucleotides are TGTGCCAGCAGCTTGGGTCCCACATCAGATACGCAGTATTTT.

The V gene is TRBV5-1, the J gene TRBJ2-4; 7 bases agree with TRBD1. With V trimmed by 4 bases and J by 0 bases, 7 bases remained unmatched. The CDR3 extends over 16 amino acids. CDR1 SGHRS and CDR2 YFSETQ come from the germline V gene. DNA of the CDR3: TGCGCCAGCAGCACGTCAGGGGGTTTAGCCAAAAACATTCAGTACTTC. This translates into CASSTSGGLAKNIQYF.

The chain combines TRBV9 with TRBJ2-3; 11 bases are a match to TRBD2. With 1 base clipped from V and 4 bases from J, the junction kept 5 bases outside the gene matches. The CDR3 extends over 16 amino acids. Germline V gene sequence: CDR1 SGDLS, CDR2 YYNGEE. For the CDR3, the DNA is TGTGCCAGCAGCGTACTGGGACTAGCGGAGGCAGATACGCAGTATTTT. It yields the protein CASSVLGLAEADTQYF. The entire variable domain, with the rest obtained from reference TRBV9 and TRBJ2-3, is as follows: DSGVTQTPKHLITATGQRVTLRCSPRSGDLSVYWYQQSLDQGLQFLIQYYNGEERAKGNILERFSAQQFPDLHSELNLSSLELGDSALYFCASSVLGLAEADTQYFGPGTRLTVL.

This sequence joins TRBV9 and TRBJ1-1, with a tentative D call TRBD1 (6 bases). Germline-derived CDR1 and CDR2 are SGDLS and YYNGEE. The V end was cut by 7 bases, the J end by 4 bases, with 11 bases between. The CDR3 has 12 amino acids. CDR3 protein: CASSTGSTEAFF. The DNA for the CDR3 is TGTGCCAGCTCTACAGGGAGCACTGAAGCTTTCTTT.

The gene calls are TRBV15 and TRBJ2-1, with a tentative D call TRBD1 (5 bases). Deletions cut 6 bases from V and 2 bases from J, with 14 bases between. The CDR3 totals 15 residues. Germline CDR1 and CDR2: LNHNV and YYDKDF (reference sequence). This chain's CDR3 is CATSQTGYTYNEQFF. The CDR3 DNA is TGTGCCACCAGTCAAACAGGATATACCTACAATGAGCAGTTCTTC. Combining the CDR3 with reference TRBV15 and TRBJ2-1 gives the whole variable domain DAMVIQNPRYQVTQFGKPVTLSCSQTLNHNVMYWYQQKSSQAPKLLFHYYDKDFNNEADTPDNFQSRRPNTSFCFLDIRSPGLGDTAMYLCATSQTGYTYNEQFFGPGTRLTVL.

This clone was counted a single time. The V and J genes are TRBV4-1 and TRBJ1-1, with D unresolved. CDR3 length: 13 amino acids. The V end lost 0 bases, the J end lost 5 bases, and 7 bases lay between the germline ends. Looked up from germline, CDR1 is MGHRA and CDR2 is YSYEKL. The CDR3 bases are TGCGCCAGCAGCCAAGATCGCGGGACTGAAGCTTTCTTT. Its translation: CASSQDRGTEAFF.

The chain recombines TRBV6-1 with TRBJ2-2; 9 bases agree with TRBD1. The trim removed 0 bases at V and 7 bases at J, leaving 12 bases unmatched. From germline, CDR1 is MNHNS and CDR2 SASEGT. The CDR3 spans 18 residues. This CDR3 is CASSEANPGTGFSGELFF. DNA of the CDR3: TGTGCCAGCAGTGAAGCGAATCCCGGGACAGGGTTCAGCGGGGAGCTGTTTTTT.

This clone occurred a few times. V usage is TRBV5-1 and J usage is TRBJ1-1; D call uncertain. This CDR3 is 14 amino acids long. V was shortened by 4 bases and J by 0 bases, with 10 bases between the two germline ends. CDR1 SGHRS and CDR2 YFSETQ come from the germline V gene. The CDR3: CASSPSHMNTEAFF. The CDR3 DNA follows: TGCGCCAGCAGCCCTTCCCACATGAACACTGAAGCTTTCTTT.

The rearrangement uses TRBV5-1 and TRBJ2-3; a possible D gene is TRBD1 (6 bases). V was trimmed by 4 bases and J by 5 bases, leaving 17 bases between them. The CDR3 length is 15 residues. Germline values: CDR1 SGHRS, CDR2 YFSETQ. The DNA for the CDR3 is TGCGCCAGCAGCAGCCGGGACACTCCTCAAGATACGCAGTATTTT. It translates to CASSSRDTPQDTQYF.

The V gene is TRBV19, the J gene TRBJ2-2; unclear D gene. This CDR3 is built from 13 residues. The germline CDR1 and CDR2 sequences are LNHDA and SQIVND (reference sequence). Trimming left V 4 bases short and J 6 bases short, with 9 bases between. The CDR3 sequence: CASSNRLAGELFF. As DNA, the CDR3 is TGTGCCAGTAGTAACCGACTGGCCGGGGAGCTGTTTTTT. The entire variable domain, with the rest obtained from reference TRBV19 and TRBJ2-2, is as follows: DGGITQSPKYLFRKEGQNVTLSCEQNLNHDAMYWYRQDPGQGLRLIYYSQIVNDFQKGDIAEGYSVSREKKESFPLTVTSAQKNPTAFYLCASSNRLAGELFFGEGSRLTVL.

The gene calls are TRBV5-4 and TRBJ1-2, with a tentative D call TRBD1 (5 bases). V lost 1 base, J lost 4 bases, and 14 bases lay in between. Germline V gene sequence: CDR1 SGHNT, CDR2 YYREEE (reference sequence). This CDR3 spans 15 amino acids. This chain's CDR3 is CASSLSAGNSYGYTF. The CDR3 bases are TGTGCCAGCAGCTTGAGCGCAGGGAATTCCTATGGCTACACCTTC.

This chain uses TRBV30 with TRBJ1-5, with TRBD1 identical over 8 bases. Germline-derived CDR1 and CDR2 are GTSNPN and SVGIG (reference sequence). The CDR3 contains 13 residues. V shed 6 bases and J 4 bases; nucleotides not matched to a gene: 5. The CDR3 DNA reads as TGTGCCTGCCAGGGGGCGAGTAATCAGCCCCAGCATTTT. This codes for CACQGASNQPQHF.

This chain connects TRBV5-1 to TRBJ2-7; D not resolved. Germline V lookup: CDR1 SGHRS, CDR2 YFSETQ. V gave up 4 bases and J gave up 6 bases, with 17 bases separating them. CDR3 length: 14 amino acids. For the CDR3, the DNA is TGCGCCAGCAGCCAAGCCTTAAATCTTGGCGAGCAGTACTTC. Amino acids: CASSQALNLGEQYF.

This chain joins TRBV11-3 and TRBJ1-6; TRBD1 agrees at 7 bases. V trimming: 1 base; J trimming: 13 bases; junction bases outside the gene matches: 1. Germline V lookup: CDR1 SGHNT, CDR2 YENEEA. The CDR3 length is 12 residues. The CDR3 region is CASSLAQGPLHF. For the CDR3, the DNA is TGTGCCAGCAGCTTAGCACAGGGGCCCCTCCACTTT. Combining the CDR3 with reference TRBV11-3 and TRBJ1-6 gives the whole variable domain EAGVVQSPRYKIIEKKQPVAFWCNPISGHNTLYWYLQNLGQGPELLIRYENEEAVDDSQLPKDRFSAERLKGVDSTLKIQPAELGDSAVYLCASSLAQGPLHFGNGTRLTVT.

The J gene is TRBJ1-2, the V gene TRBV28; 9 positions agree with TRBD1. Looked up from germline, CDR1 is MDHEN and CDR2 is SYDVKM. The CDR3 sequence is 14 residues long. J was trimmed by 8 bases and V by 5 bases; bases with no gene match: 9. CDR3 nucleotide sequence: TGTGCCAGCAGTCCTACGGGACAGGGTGACGGCTACACCTTC. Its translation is CASSPTGQGDGYTF.

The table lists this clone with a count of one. The CDR3 DNA is TGTGCCAGCAGTCCAGACAGGGGAGCCTACGAGCAGTACTTC. Residues: CASSPDRGAYEQYF. This sequence joins TRBV2 and TRBJ2-7, with 8 bases matching TRBD1. After removal of 5 bases from V and 2 bases from J, the junction contained 5 bases not matched to a gene. The CDR3 is made up of 14 amino acids. CDR1 is SNHLY, CDR2 FYNNEI, per germline.

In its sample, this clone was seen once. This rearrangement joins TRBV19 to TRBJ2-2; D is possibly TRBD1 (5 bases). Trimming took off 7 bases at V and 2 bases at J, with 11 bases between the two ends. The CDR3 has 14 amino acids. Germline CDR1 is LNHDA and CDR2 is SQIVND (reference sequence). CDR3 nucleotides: TGTGCCAGTACCCTCCAGGGAAACACCGGGGAGCTGTTTTTT. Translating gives CASTLQGNTGELFF. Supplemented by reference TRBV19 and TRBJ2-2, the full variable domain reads DGGITQSPKYLFRKEGQNVTLSCEQNLNHDAMYWYRQDPGQGLRLIYYSQIVNDFQKGDIAEGYSVSREKKESFPLTVTSAQKNPTAFYLCASTLQGNTGELFFGEGSRLTVL.

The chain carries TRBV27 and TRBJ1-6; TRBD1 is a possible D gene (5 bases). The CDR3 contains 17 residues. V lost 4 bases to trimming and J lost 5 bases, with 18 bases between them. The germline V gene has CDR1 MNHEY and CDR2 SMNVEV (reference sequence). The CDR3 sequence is CASSYLTRAFNNSPLHF. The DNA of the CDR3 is TGTGCCAGCAGTTACTTAACCAGGGCCTTTAATAATTCACCCCTCCACTTT.

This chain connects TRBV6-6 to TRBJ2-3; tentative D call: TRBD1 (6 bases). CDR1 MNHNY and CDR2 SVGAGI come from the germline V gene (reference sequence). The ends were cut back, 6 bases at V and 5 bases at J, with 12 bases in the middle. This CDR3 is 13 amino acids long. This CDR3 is CASRIQGVDTQYF. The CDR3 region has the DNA TGTGCCAGCAGAATACAGGGAGTAGATACGCAGTATTTT.

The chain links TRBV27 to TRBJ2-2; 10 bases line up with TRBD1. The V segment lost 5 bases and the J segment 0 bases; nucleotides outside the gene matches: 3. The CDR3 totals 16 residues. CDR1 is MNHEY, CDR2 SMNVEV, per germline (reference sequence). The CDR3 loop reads CASSVDRGPNTGELFF. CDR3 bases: TGTGCCAGCAGTGTCGACAGGGGGCCGAACACCGGGGAGCTGTTTTTT.

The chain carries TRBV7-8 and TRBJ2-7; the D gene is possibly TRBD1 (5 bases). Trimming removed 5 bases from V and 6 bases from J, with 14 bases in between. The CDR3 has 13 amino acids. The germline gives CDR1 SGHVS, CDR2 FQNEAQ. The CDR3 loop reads CASSPDIPGEQYF. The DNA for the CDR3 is TGTGCCAGCAGCCCGGACATCCCCGGCGAGCAGTACTTC.

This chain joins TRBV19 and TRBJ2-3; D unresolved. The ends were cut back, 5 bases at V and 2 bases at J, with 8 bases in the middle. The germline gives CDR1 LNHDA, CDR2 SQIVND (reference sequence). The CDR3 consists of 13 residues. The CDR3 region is CASSEQITDTQYF. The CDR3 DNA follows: TGTGCCAGTAGTGAACAAATCACAGATACGCAGTATTTT.

The CDR3 sequence: CASSLVGREGGNEQFF. The CDR3 DNA sequence: TGCGCCAGCAGCTTGGTGGGGCGGGAGGGGGGCAATGAGCAGTTCTTC. The V and J genes are TRBV5-1 and TRBJ2-1; 9 positions match TRBD2. In germline, CDR1 is SGHRS, CDR2 YFSETQ. With 0 bases clipped from V and 6 bases from J, the junction kept 7 bases outside the gene matches. CDR3 length: 16 residues.